These 2 T cell receptor beta chains originate from one sample sequenced in a study of OX40 agonist ivuxolimab in advanced cancers. Assay: immunoSEQ multiplex PCR; the TCRdb copy retains only in-frame clones and omits some. The sample records about 37,000 clones, roughly 80% being singletons. This specimen was CD4+ or CD8+ T cells sorted from blood, taken in a trial of the OX40 agonist ivuxolimab. These receptors were obtained from an adult with an advanced solid tumor such as melanoma, head and neck, liver or kidney cancer.

V gene TRBV5-1 combines with J gene TRBJ2-1, with 10 nucleotides matching TRBD2. With V trimmed by 7 bases and J by 7 bases, 5 bases remained unmatched. This CDR3 is built from 13 residues. Germline V CDR1 and CDR2: SGHRS, YFSETQ. In DNA form, the CDR3 reads TGCGCCAGCCGGACTAGCGGTAGGAATGAGCAGTTCTTC. This encodes CASRTSGRNEQFF.

This clone has only one observation. The gene calls are TRBV11-3 and TRBJ2-1; TRBD2 matches 15 bases. The CDR3 is 15 amino acids. CDR1 SGHNT and CDR2 YENEEA come from the germline V gene. Trimming took 5 bases from V and 10 from J; bases not matched to a gene: 6. The CDR3 nucleotides read TGTGCCAGCAGCCTCGGGACTAGCGGGGGGCGGGAGCAGTTCTTC. It encodes CASSLGTSGGREQFF.